This TCR beta chain was sequenced in a study of CD8 T cells in ankylosing spondylitis. Study findings and constraints: Reactive arthritis synovial fluid and blood were previously reported to contain some motif variants. Disease-linked clones displayed a CD8+ phenotype and appeared relatively rarely in peripheral blood. Enrichment of disease-linked clones was reportedly significant in matched ankylosing spondylitis synovial fluid. One TCR beta motif, made up of seven to nine highly homologous variants, appeared characteristic of ankylosing spondylitis blood.

The CDR3 covers 15 residues. Unmatched junction bases numbered 5, after V lost 3 bases and J lost 4 bases. CDR1 is MDHEN, CDR2 SYDVKM, per germline. This clonotype was detected a few times. The antigen remains unidentified. 5'-RACE, quantitative and with molecular barcodes, yielded the TCR beta libraries. TCRdb itself ran the 5' RACE reads through MiXCR, one entry per CDR3 protein. Here the sample spans hundreds of thousands of distinct CDR3 sequences, roughly 12% being singletons. The chain is built from TRBV28 and TRBJ2-5; 10 nucleotides match TRBD2. The origin of this receptor is a male donor with ankylosing spondylitis. Sequencing was done on a sample of blood, either unsorted or a sorted T cell fraction (not recorded which). Written as DNA, the CDR3 is TGTGCCAGCAGTTTCGCACTAGCGGGAAGAGAGACCCAGTACTTC. It is translated as CASSFALAGRETQYF.